Described below is a single T cell receptor (beta chain) sequence and its context. The entry originates in a study of control samples from healthy donors and cancer patients. Some clones are missing from TCRdb's copy, which holds only in-frame ones; the method was immunoSEQ multiplex PCR. This table holds some 150,000 clones, about 94% found once. Germline V lookup: CDR1 KGHSH, CDR2 LQKENI. This CDR3 spans 14 amino acids. The trim removed 2 bases at V and 8 bases at J, leaving 8 bases unmatched. The genes are TRBV18 and TRBJ1-2, with TRBD1 identical over 7 bases. The sample comprised PBMCs. The sequence was obtained from a man aged 60 to 75 with colorectal cancer. In nucleotides, the CDR3 is TGTGCCAGCTCACCAAGCGGACAGGACGGGGGCTACACCTTC. Translated: CASSPSGQDGGYTF. The whole variable domain, filled in from reference TRBV18 and TRBJ1-2, reads NAGVMQNPRHLVRRRGQEARLRCSPMKGHSHVYWYRQLPEEGLKFMVYLQKENIIDESGMPKERFSAEFPKEGPSILRIQQVVRGDSAAYFCASSPSGQDGGYTFGSGTRLTVV.